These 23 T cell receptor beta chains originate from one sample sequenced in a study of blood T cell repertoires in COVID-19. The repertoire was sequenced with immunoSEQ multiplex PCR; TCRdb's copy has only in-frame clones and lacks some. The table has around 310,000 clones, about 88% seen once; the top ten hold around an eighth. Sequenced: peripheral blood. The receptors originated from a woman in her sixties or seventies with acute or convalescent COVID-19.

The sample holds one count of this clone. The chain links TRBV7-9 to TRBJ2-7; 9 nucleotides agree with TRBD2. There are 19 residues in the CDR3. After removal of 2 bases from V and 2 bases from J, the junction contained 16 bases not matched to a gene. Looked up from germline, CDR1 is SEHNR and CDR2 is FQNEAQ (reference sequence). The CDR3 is CASSLRVSGGPNGTYEQYF. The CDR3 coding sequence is TGTGCCAGCAGCTTAAGGGTTAGCGGGGGCCCCAACGGCACCTACGAGCAGTACTTC. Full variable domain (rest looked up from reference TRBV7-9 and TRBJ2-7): DTGVSQNPRHKITKRGQNVTFRCDPISEHNRLYWYRQTLGQGPEFLTYFQNEAQLEKSRLLSDRFSAERPKGSFSTLEIQRTEQGDSAMYLCASSLRVSGGPNGTYEQYFGPGTRLTVT.

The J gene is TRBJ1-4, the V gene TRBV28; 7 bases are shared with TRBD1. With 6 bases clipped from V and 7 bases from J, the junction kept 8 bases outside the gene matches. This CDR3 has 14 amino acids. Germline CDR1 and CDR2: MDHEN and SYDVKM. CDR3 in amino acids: CASSNRGQAEKLFF. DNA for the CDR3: TGTGCCAGCAGCAACAGGGGTCAGGCTGAAAAACTGTTTTTT. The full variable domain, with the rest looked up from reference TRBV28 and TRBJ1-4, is DVKVTQSSRYLVKRTGEKVFLECVQDMDHENMFWYRQDPGLGLRLIYFSYDVKMKEKGDIPEGYSVSREKKERFSLILESASTNQTSMYLCASSNRGQAEKLFFGSGTQLSVL.

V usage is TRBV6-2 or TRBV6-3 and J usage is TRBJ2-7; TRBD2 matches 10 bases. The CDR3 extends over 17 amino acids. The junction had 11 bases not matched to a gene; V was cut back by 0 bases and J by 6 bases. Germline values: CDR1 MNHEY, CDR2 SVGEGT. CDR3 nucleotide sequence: TGTGCCAGCAGTTACTCCCGGCTAGCGGGAGTGGGTTTCGAGCAGTACTTC. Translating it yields CASSYSRLAGVGFEQYF.

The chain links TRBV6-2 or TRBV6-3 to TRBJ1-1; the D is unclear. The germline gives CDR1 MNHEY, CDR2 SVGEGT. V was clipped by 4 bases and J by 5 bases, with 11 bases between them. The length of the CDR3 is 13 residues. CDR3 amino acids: CASSSNTGTEAFF. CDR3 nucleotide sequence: TGTGCCAGCAGTTCCAACACGGGAACTGAAGCTTTCTTT.

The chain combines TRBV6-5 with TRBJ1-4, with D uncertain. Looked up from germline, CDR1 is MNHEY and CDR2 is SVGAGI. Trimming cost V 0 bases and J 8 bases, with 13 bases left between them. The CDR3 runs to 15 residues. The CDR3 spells CASSYSDGRREKLFF. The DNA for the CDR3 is TGTGCCAGCAGTTACTCCGACGGGAGAAGGGAAAAACTGTTTTTT.

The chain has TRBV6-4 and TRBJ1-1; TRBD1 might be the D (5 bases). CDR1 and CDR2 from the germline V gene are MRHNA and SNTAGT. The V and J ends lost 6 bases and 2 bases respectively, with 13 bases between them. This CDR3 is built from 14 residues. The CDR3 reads CASRGTGGNTEAFF. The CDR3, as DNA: TGTGCCAGCAGGGGCACCGGGGGAAACACTGAAGCTTTCTTT.

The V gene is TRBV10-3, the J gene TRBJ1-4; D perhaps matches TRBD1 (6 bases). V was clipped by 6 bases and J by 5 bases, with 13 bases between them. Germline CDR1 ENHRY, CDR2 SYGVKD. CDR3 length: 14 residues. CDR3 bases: TGTGCCATCAGCCCCGGACAGAGGAATGAAAAACTGTTTTTT. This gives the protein CAISPGQRNEKLFF.

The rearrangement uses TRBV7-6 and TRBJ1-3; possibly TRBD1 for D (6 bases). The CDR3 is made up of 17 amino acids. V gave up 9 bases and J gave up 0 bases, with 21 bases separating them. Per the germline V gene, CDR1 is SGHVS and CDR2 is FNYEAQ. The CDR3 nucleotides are TGTGCCAGGCTTCGGCGCAGGGGCCCTCTCTCTGGAAACACCATATATTTT. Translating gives CARLRRRGPLSGNTIYF.

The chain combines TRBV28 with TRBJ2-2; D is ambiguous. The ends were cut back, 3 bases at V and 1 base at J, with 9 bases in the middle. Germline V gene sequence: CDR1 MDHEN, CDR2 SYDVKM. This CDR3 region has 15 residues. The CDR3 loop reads CASSLPSGNTGELFF. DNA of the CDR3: TGTGCCAGCAGTTTGCCGTCAGGGAACACCGGGGAGCTGTTTTTT. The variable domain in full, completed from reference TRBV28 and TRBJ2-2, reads DVKVTQSSRYLVKRTGEKVFLECVQDMDHENMFWYRQDPGLGLRLIYFSYDVKMKEKGDIPEGYSVSREKKERFSLILESASTNQTSMYLCASSLPSGNTGELFFGEGSRLTVL.

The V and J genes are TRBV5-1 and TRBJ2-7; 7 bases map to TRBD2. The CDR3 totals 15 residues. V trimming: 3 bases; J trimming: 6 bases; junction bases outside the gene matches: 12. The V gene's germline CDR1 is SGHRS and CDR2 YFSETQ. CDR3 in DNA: TGCGCCAGCAGCTCCCCCCGCGGGAGACACCCCGAGCAGTACTTC. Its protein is CASSSPRGRHPEQYF.

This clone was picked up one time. The DNA for the CDR3 is TGTGCCAGCAGCCAAGCGACAGTTTGGTACACTGAAGCTTTCTTT. It yields the protein CASSQATVWYTEAFF. The chain is built from TRBV3-1 (or the pseudogene TRBV3-2) and TRBJ1-1, with a possible D match to TRBD1 (5 bases). Trimming took off 1 base at V and 3 bases at J, with 12 bases between the two ends. The CDR3 has 15 residues. CDR1 and CDR2 from the germline V gene are LGHDT and YNNKEL (reference sequence).

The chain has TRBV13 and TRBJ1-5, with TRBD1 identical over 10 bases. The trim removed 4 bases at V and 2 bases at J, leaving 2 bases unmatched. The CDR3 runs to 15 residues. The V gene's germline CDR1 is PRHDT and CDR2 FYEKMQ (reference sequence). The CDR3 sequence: CASSYGTGGNQPQHF. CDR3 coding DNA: TGTGCCAGCAGCTACGGGACAGGGGGCAATCAGCCCCAGCATTTT.

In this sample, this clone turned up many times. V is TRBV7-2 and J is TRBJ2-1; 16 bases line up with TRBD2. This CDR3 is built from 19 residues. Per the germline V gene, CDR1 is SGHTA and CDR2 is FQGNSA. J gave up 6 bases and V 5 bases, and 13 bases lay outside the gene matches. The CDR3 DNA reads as TGTGCCAGCAGCCCGGGACTAGCGGGGGGGAGACTATATTCCAATGAGCAGTTCTTC. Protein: CASSPGLAGGRLYSNEQFF.

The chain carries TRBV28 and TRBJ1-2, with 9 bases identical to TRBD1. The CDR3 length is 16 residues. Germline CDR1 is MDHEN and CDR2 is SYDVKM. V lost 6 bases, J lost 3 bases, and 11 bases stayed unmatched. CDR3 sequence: CASSQPWTGDYYGYTF. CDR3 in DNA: TGTGCCAGCAGCCAACCCTGGACAGGGGACTACTATGGCTACACCTTC.

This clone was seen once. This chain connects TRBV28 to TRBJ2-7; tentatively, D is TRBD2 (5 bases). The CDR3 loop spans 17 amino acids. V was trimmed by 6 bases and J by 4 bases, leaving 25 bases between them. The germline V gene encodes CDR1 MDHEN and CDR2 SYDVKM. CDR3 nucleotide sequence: TGTGCCAGCAGAACCCACCCGAGAGGGCGGAACCTTTACGAGCAGTACTTC. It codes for CASRTHPRGRNLYEQYF.

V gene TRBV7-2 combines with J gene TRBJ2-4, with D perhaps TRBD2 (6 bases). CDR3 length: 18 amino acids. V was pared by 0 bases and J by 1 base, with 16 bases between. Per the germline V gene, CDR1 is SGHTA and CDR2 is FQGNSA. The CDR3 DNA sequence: TGTGCCAGCAGCTTAGCGGGAGGCGGCCGGGGGGCCAAAAACATTCAGTACTTC. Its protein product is CASSLAGGGRGAKNIQYF.

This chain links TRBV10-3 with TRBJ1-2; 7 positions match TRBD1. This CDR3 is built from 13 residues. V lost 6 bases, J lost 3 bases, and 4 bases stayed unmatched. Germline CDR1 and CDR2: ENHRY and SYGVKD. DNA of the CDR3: TGTGCCATCAGAGACAGGGCGGACTATGGCTACACCTTC. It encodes CAIRDRADYGYTF.

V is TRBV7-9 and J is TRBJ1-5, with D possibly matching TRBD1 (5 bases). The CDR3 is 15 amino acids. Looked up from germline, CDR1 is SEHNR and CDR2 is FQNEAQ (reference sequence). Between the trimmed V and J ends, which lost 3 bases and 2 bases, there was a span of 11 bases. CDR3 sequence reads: CASSFDGAGNQPQHF. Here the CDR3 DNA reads TGTGCCAGCAGCTTTGATGGGGCGGGCAATCAGCCCCAGCATTTT.

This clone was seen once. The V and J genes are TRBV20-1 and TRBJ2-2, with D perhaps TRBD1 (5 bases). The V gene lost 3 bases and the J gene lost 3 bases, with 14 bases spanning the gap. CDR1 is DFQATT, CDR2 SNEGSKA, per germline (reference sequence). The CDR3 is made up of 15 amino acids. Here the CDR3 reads CSASFTRADTGELFF. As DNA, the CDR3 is TGCAGTGCTAGTTTTACCAGGGCAGACACCGGGGAGCTGTTTTTT.

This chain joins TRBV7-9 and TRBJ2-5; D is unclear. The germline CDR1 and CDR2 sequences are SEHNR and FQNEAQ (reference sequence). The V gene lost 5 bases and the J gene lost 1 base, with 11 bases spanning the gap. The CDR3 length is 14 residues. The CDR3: CASSPPTGQETQYF. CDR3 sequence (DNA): TGTGCCAGCAGCCCACCGACGGGCCAAGAGACCCAGTACTTC.

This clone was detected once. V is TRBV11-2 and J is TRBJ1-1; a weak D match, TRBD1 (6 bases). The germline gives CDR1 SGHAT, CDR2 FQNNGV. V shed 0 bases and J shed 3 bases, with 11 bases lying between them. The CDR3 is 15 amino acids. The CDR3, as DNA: TGTGCCAGCAGCTTAGATTCCCAGGGGTACACTGAAGCTTTCTTT. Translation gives CASSLDSQGYTEAFF.

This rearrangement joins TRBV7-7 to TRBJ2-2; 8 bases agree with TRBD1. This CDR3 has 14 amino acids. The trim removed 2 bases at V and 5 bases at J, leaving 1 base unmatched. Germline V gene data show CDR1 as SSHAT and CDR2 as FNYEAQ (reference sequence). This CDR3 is CASSLNRGTGELFF. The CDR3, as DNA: TGTGCCAGCAGCTTAAACAGGGGGACCGGGGAGCTGTTTTTT.

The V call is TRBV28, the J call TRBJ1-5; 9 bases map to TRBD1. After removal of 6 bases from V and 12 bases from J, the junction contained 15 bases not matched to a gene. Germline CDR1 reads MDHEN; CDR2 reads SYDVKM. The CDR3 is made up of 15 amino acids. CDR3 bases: TGTGCCAGCAGGTCTAAAACAACAGGGGGCGCTCACCAGCATTTT. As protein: CASRSKTTGGAHQHF. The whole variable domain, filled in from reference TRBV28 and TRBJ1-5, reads DVKVTQSSRYLVKRTGEKVFLECVQDMDHENMFWYRQDPGLGLRLIYFSYDVKMKEKGDIPEGYSVSREKKERFSLILESASTNQTSMYLCASRSKTTGGAHQHFGDGTRLSIL.